This T cell receptor beta chain was documented in a study of cytomegalovirus exposure and HLA in healthy donors. General study findings and limits: It was reported that the classifier diagnosed cytomegalovirus status with high specificity and sensitivity in both the original and validation cohorts. The TCR clusters that emerged in the first cohort tended, a later analysis found, to co-occur in the 120 or so validation repertoires. Associated with cytomegalovirus, according to the listing, were 150 to 200 TCR beta chains.

CDR1 is MDHEN, CDR2 SYDVKM, per germline. The length of the CDR3 is 12 residues. V lost 6 bases to trimming and J lost 8 bases, with 11 bases between them. Assay used: immunoSEQ multiplex PCR; TCRdb lists only in-frame clones, some missing. The sample includes more than 85,000 clones, about 92% of them seen just once. About this clone: The antigen remains undetermined.

V and J are TRBV28 and TRBJ2-1, with D perhaps TRBD2 (6 bases). This TCR was recovered from a woman aged 18 to 35 in good health and CMV-seronegative. Sequencing was carried out using PBMCs. CDR3 in DNA: TGTGCCAGCAGCTACCCGGGGGATGAGCAGTTCTTC. Its protein is CASSYPGDEQFF.